This entry is about one T cell receptor beta chain. This CDR3 is built from 14 residues. The V gene's germline CDR1 is SGHDT and CDR2 YYEEEE. J was trimmed by 7 bases and V by 2 bases; bases with no gene match: 7. This specimen belongs to a study of T cell changes during pregnancy in multiple sclerosis. Sequenced by immunoSEQ multiplex PCR; TCRdb stores in-frame clones only, minus some. This table holds around 30,000 clones, over 65% found once. This rearrangement joins TRBV5-6 to TRBJ1-2; 8 bases align to TRBD1. The source is a female donor with multiple sclerosis, enrolled in a pregnancy study. The sequenced sample was CD8+ T cells from peripheral blood mononuclear cells, obtained after pregnancy. This CDR3 is CASSFGWTGTGYTF. The CDR3 DNA reads TGTGCCAGCAGCTTTGGATGGACAGGGACTGGCTACACCTTC.